This TCR beta chain was profiled in a study of T cell responses to AZD1222 COVID-19 vaccine. Produced via immunoSEQ multiplex PCR; TCRdb's table is partial and in-frame only. The table has 140,000 to 150,000 clones, 75% to 95% seen once. Broader study findings: Spike-spanning, vaccine-associated CD4 TCRs were dominant at 160-218 and 743-854. Possibly, clonal diversity was underestimated; donors were largely white British and included more females. Spike-specific TCR breadth and depth both grew after two AZD1222 doses.

The CDR3 contains 13 residues. Trimming removed 3 bases at V and 6 bases at J, with 8 bases between. CDR1 is SGHAT and CDR2 is FQNNGV in the germline V gene. Of note for this clone: Its antigen is still unknown.

Sequencing was performed on peripheral blood, taken on day 0 of MenACWY control vaccination. The chain links TRBV11-2 to TRBJ1-4; D unclear. The clonotype comes from an adult in good health. The CDR3 sequence: CASSFERDEKLFF. CDR3 bases: TGTGCCAGCAGCTTCGAGAGAGATGAAAAACTGTTTTTT.